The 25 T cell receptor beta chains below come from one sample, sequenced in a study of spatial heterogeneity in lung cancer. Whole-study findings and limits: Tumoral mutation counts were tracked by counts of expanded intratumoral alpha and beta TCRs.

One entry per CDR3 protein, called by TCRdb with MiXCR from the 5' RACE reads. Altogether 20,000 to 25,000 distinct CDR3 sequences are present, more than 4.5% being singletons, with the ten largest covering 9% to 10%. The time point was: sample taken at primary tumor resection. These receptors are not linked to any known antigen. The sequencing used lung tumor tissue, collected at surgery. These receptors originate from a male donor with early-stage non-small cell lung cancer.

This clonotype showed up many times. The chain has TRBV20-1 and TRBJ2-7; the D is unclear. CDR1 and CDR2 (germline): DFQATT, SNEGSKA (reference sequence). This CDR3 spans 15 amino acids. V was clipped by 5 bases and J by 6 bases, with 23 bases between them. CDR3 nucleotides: TGCAGTGCTGCTGCCTGGTTCCATTTTGGTAGCGAGCAGTACTTC. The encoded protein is CSAAAWFHFGSEQYF.

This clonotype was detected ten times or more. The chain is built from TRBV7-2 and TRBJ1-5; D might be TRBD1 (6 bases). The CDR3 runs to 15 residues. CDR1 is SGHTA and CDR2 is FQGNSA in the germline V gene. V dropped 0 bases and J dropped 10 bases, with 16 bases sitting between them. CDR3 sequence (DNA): TGTGCCAGCAGCTTAGCAGGGGGTGGTTCTAATCCCCAGCATTTT. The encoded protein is CASSLAGGGSNPQHF.

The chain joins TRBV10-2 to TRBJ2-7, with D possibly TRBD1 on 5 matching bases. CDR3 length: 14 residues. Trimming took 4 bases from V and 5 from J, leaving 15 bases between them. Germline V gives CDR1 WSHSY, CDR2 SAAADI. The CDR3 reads CASSGQGPFDEQYF. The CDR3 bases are TGCGCCAGCAGTGGCCAGGGTCCCTTTGACGAGCAGTACTTC.

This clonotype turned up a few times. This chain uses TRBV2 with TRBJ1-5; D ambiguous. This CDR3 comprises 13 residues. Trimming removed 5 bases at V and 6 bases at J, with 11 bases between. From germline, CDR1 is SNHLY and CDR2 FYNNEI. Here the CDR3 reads CASSPFSVQPQHF. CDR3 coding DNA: TGTGCCAGCAGTCCCTTCTCAGTTCAGCCCCAGCATTTT.

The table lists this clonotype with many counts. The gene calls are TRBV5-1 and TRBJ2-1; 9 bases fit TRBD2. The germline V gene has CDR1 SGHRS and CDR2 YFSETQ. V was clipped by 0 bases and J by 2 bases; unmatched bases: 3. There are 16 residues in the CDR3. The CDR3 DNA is TGCGCCAGCAGCTTGGGACTAGCGGAGACCTACAATGAGCAGTTCTTC. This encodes CASSLGLAETYNEQFF.

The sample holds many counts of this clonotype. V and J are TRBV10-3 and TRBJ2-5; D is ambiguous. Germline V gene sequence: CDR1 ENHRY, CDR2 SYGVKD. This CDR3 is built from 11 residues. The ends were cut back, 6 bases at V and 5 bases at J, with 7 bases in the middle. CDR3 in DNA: TGTGCCATCAGCGAGGAGGAGACCCAGTACTTC. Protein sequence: CAISEEETQYF.

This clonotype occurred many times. In DNA form, the CDR3 reads TGTGCCAGCAGCTCAGGGGCTAGCGGGAGTGGGGAGACCCAGTACTTC. It specifies CASSSGASGSGETQYF. The chain carries TRBV9 and TRBJ2-5, with 10 nucleotides matching TRBD2. Unmatched junction bases numbered 11, after V lost 4 bases and J lost 5 bases. CDR3 length: 16 residues. The germline gives CDR1 SGDLS, CDR2 YYNGEE. Full variable domain (outside the CDR3, taken from reference TRBV9 and TRBJ2-5): DSGVTQTPKHLITATGQRVTLRCSPRSGDLSVYWYQQSLDQGLQFLIQYYNGEERAKGNILERFSAQQFPDLHSELNLSSLELGDSALYFCASSSGASGSGETQYFGPGTRLLVL.

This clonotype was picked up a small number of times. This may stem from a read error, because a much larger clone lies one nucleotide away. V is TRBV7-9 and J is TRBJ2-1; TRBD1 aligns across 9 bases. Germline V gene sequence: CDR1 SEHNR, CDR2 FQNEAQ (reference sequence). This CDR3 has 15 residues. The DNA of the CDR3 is TGTGTCAGCAGCACTGGACAGGGGTACATTGATGAGCAGTTCTTC. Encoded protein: CVSSTGQGYIDEQFF. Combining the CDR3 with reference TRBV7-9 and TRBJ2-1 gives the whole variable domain DTGVSQNPRHKITKRGQNVTFRCDPISEHNRLYWYRQTLGQGPEFLTYFQNEAQLEKSRLLSDRFSAERPKGSFSTLEIQRTEQGDSAMYLCVSSTGQGYIDEQFFGPGTRLTVL.

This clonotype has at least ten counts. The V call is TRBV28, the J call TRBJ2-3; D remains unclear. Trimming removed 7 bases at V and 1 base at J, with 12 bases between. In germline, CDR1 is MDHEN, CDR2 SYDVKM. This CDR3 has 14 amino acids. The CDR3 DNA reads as TGTGCCAGCACGGGCGCCCAAGGCACAGATACGCAGTATTTT. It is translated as CASTGAQGTDTQYF.

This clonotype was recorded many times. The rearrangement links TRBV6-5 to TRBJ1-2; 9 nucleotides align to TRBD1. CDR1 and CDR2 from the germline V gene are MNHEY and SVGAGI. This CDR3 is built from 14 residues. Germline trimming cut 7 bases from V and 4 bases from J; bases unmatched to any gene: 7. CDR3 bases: TGTGCCAGCACCAGGACAGGGGTCTTCTATGGCTACACCTTC. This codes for CASTRTGVFYGYTF.

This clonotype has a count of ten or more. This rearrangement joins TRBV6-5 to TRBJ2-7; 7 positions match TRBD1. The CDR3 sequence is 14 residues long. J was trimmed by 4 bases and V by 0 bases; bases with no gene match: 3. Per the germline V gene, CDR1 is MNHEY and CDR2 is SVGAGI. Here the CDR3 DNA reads TGTGCCAGCAGTTACTCAGAGGGGGCGTACGAGCAGTACTTC. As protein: CASSYSEGAYEQYF.

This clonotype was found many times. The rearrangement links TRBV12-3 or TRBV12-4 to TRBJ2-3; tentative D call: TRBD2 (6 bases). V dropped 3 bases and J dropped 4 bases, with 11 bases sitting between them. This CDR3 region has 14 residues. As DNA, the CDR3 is TGTGCCAGCAGTTTTCCTCGGAGGGCAGATACGCAGTATTTT. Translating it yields CASSFPRRADTQYF.

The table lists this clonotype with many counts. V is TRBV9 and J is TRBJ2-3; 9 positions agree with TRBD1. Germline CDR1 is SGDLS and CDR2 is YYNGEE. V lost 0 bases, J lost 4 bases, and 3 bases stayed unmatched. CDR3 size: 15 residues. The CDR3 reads CASSVGTGEADTQYF. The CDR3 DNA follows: TGTGCCAGCAGCGTAGGGACAGGGGAAGCAGATACGCAGTATTTT.

The CDR3 DNA follows: TGTGCCAGCAGTCGGGACAGTGCCTACGAGCAGTACTTC. This codes for CASSRDSAYEQYF. The chain employs TRBV7-9 and TRBJ2-7; 7 positions agree with TRBD1. The trim removed 6 bases at V and 2 bases at J, leaving 4 bases unmatched. Germline V gives CDR1 SEHNR, CDR2 FQNEAQ (reference sequence). There are 13 residues in the CDR3. Full variable domain (rest looked up from reference TRBV7-9 and TRBJ2-7): DTGVSQNPRHKITKRGQNVTFRCDPISEHNRLYWYRQTLGQGPEFLTYFQNEAQLEKSRLLSDRFSAERPKGSFSTLEIQRTEQGDSAMYLCASSRDSAYEQYFGPGTRLTVT.

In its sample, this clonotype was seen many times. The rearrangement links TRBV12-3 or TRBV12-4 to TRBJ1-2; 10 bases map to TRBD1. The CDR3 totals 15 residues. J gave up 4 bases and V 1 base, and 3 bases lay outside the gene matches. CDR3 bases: TGTGCCAGCAGTTTAGGGTGGGACAGGGGCTATGGCTACACCTTC. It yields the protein CASSLGWDRGYGYTF.

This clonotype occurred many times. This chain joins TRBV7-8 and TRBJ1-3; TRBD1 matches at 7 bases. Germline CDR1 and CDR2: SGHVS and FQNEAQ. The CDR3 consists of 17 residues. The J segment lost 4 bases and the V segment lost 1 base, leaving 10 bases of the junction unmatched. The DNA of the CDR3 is TGTGCCAGCAGCTTAGTCCGTGACAGGGTCGCAGGAAACACCATATATTTT. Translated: CASSLVRDRVAGNTIYF.

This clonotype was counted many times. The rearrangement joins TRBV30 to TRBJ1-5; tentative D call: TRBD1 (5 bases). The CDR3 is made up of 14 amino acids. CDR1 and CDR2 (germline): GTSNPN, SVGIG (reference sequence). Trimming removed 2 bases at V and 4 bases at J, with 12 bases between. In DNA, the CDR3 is TGTGCCTGGAGTCCCGGACAACCAAATCAGCCCCAGCATTTT. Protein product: CAWSPGQPNQPQHF.

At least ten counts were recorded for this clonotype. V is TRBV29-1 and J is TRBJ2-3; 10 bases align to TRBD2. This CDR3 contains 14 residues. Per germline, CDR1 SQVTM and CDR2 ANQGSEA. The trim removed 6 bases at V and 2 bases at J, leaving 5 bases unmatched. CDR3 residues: CSVRTSGNTDTQYF. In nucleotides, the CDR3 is TGCAGCGTCCGGACTAGCGGCAACACAGATACGCAGTATTTT.

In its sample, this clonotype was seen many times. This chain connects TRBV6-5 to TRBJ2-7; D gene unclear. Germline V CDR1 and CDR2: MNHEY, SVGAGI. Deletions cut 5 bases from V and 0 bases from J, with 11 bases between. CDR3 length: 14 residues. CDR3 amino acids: CASSREARSYEQYF. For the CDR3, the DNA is TGTGCCAGCAGTAGAGAAGCCCGCTCCTACGAGCAGTACTTC.

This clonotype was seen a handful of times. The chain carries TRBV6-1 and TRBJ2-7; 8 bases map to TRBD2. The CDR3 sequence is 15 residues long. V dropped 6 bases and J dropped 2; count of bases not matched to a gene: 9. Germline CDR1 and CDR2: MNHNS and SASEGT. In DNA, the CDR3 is TGTGCCAGCAGGAACCCGGGACTAGTGGCCTACGAGCAGTACTTC. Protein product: CASRNPGLVAYEQYF.

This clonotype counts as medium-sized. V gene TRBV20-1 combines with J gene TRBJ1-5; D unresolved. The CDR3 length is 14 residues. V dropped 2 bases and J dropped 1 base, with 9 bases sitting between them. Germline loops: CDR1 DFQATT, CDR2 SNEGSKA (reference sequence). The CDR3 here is CSARLGMSNQPQHF. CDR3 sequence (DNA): TGCAGTGCTAGATTGGGGATGAGCAATCAGCCCCAGCATTTT.

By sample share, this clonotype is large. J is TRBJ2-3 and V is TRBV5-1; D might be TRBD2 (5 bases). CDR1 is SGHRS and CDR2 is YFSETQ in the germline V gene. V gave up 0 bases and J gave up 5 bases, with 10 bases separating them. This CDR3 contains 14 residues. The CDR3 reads CASSLGLAKDTQYF. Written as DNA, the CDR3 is TGCGCCAGCAGCTTGGGGCTAGCAAAAGATACGCAGTATTTT.

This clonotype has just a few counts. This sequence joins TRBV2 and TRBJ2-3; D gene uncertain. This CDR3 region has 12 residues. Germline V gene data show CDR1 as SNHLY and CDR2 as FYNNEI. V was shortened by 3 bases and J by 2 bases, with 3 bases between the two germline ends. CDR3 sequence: CASSDLTDTQYF. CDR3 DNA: TGTGCCAGCAGTGACCTCACAGATACGCAGTATTTT.

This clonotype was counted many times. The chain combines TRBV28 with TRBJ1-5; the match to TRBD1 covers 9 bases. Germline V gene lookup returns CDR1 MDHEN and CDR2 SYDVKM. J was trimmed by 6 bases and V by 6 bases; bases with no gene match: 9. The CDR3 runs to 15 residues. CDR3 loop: CASSATGGLGQPQHF. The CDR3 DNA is TGTGCCAGCAGCGCTACAGGGGGCTTAGGTCAGCCCCAGCATTTT.

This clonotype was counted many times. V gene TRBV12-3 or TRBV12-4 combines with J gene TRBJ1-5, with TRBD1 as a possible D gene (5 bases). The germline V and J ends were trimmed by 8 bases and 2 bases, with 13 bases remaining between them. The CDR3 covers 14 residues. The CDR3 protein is CASGAREGNQPQHF. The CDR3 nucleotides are TGTGCCAGCGGGGCCAGGGAGGGCAATCAGCCCCAGCATTTT.